These 13 T cell receptor beta chains came from one sample sequenced in a study of T cell responses to AZD1222 COVID-19 vaccine. Using immunoSEQ multiplex PCR, the repertoire was profiled, and TCRdb retains in-frame clones only, with some absent. This sample has about 70,000 clones; roughly 84% occur once, and the top ten carry over 8%. Sequencing used peripheral blood, obtained on day 0 of AZD1222 vaccination. These receptors originate from an adult in good health.

The chain combines TRBV2 with TRBJ1-1; 7 nucleotides agree with TRBD1. CDR1 and CDR2 (germline): SNHLY, FYNNEI. This CDR3 region has 13 residues. The V and J ends lost 9 bases and 1 base, in that order; junction bases with no gene match: 5. Here the CDR3 reads CARVGQRNTEAFF. The CDR3 region has the DNA TGTGCCAGGGTGGGACAGAGGAACACTGAAGCTTTCTTT.

The genes are TRBV10-2 and TRBJ2-2; 8 bases agree with TRBD1. The CDR3 sequence is 16 residues long. Germline values: CDR1 WSHSY, CDR2 SAAADI. After removal of 5 bases from V and 9 bases from J, the junction contained 14 bases not matched to a gene. CDR3 residues: CASSTGTGAKPRELFF. CDR3 DNA sequence: TGCGCCAGCAGTACAGGGACAGGAGCTAAACCGAGGGAGCTGTTTTTT.

The V call is TRBV27, the J call TRBJ2-7; D unresolved. This CDR3 has 16 residues. The V gene lost 6 bases and the J gene lost 7 bases, with 25 bases spanning the gap. Germline V lookup: CDR1 MNHEY, CDR2 SMNVEV (reference sequence). Here the CDR3 reads CASSALSASRLGEQYF. CDR3 bases: TGTGCCAGCAGCGCTCTCAGTGCCAGTCGGCTTGGGGAGCAGTACTTC.

At least ten counts were recorded for this clone. This chain joins TRBV4-3 and TRBJ2-5; possibly TRBD2 for D (5 bases). The V and J ends lost 2 bases and 4 bases respectively, with 14 bases between them. Germline V gene data show CDR1 as LGHNA and CDR2 as YSLEER. CDR3 length equals 15 residues. CDR3: CASSQRVEGGETQYF. The DNA of the CDR3 is TGCGCCAGCAGCCAAAGAGTCGAGGGTGGAGAGACCCAGTACTTC.

The chain uses TRBV27 and TRBJ2-7; 12 bases are a match to TRBD2. The V segment lost 4 bases and the J segment 7 bases; nucleotides outside the gene matches: 5. The CDR3 is made up of 14 amino acids. Germline V gene data show CDR1 as MNHEY and CDR2 as SMNVEV (reference sequence). The DNA for the CDR3 is TGTGCCAGCAGTTCGCCGGGACTAGCGGGTGAGCAGTACTTC. Translation gives CASSSPGLAGEQYF.

This clone was detected only once. V is TRBV19 and J is TRBJ1-3; TRBD1 is a possible D gene (5 bases). Trimming left V 5 bases short and J 7 bases short, with 15 bases between. This CDR3 is built from 14 residues. Germline V CDR1 and CDR2: LNHDA, SQIVND (reference sequence). The CDR3 is CASSPADTRNTIYF. The CDR3, as DNA: TGTGCCAGTAGTCCCGCGGACACCAGGAACACCATATATTTT.

The chain joins TRBV5-1 to TRBJ2-1; weak D call: TRBD1 (5 bases). There are 14 residues in the CDR3. Germline assignment: CDR1 SGHRS and CDR2 YFSETQ. Trimming took 3 bases from V and 1 from J, leaving 8 bases between them. CDR3 in DNA: TGCGCCAGCAGCTACGACAGTTCCTACAATGAGCAGTTCTTC. Residues: CASSYDSSYNEQFF.

About this clone: The sample carries other DNA sequences with the same CDR3. This chain connects TRBV9 to TRBJ1-5; the D gene is possibly TRBD1 (5 bases). This CDR3 contains 14 residues. Trimming took 0 bases from V and 4 from J, leaving 8 bases between them. In germline, CDR1 is SGDLS, CDR2 YYNGEE. CDR3 nucleotides: TGTGCCAGCAGCGTAGGCGGGGGAAATCAGCCCCAGCATTTT. Translated, it gives CASSVGGGNQPQHF.

This chain uses TRBV20-1 with TRBJ1-2; D may be TRBD1 (5 bases). Trimming took off 6 bases at V and 4 bases at J, with 9 bases between the two ends. Germline loops: CDR1 DFQATT, CDR2 SNEGSKA (reference sequence). The CDR3 is made up of 11 amino acids. CDR3 DNA: TGCAGTGCACGAACAGGCTATGGCTACACCTTC. Amino acids: CSARTGYGYTF.

This clone was found a few times. The chain uses TRBV28 and TRBJ1-1, with 11 bases lining up with TRBD1. Germline values: CDR1 MDHEN, CDR2 SYDVKM. Unmatched junction bases numbered 6, after V lost 5 bases and J lost 10 bases. CDR3 length: 13 residues. CDR3 sequence (DNA): TGTGCCAGCAGTCCGGACAGGGGGCCGAGAGCTTTCTTT. It specifies CASSPDRGPRAFF.

The V call is TRBV19, the J call TRBJ1-5; D may be TRBD1 (6 bases). This CDR3 has 16 residues. Looked up from germline, CDR1 is LNHDA and CDR2 is SQIVND (reference sequence). The V and J ends lost 5 bases and 4 bases respectively, with 18 bases between them. In DNA form, the CDR3 reads TGTGCCAGTAGTCTAGGGGGTTTTTGGGGGAATCAGCCCCAGCATTTT. The encoded protein is CASSLGGFWGNQPQHF.

The chain uses TRBV12-5 and TRBJ2-1; TRBD1 aligns across 11 bases. The CDR3 runs 14 residues. Germline CDR1 reads LGHNT; CDR2 reads FRNRAP. V was pared by 3 bases and J by 8 bases, with 3 bases of the junction left unmatched. The CDR3 loop is CASGLGQGADEQFF. CDR3 bases: TGTGCTAGTGGTTTAGGACAGGGGGCGGATGAGCAGTTCTTC.

V usage is TRBV7-2 and J usage is TRBJ2-5, with TRBD2 matching 13 bases. Trimming cost V 8 bases and J 0 bases; bases outside gene matches: 6. Germline assignment: CDR1 SGHTA and CDR2 FQGNSA. This CDR3 comprises 16 residues. The CDR3 sequence is CASLRTSGGYQETQYF. In DNA, the CDR3 is TGTGCCAGCCTAAGGACTAGCGGGGGTTACCAAGAGACCCAGTACTTC.